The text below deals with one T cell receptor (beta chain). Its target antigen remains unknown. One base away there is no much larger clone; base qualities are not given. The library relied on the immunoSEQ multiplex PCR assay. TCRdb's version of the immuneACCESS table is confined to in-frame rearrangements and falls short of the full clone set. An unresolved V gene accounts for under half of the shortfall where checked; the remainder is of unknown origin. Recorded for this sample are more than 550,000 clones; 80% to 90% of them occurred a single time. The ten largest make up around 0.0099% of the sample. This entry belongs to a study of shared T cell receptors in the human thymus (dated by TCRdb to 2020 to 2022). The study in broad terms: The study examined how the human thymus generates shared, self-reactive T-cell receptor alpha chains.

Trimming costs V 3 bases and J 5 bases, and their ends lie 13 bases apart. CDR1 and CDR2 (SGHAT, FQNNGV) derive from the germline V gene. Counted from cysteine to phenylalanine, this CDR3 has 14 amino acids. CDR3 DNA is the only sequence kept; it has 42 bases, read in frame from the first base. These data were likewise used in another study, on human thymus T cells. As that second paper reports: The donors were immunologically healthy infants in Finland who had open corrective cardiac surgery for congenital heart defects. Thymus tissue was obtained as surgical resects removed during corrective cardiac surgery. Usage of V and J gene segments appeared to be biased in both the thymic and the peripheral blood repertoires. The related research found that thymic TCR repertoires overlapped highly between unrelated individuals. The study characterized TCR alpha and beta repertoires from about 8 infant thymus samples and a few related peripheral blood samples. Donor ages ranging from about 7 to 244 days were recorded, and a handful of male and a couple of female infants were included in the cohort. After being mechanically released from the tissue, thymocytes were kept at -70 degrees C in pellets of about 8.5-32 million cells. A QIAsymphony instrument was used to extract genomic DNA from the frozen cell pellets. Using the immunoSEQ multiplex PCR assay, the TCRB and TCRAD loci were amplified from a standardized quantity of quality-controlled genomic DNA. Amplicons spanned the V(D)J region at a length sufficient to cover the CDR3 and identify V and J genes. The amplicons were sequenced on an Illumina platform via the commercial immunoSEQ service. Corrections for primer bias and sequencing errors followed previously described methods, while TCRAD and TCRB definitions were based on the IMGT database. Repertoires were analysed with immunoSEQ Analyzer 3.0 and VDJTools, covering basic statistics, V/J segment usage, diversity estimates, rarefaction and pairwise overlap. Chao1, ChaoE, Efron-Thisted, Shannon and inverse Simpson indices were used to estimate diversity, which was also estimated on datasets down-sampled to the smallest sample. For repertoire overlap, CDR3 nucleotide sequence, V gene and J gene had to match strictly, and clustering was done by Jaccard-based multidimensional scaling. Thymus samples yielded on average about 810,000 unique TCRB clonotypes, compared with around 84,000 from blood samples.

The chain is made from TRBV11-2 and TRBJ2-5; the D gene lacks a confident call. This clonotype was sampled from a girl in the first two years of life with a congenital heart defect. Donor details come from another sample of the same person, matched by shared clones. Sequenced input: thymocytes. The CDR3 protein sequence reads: CASSLSDAFETQYF. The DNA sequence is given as TGTGCCAGCAGCTTGAGCGACGCTTTTGAGACCCAGTACTTC. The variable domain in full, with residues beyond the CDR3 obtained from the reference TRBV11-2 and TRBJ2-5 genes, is EAGVAQSPRYKIIEKRQSVAFWCNPISGHATLYWYQQILGQGPKLLIQFQNNGVVDDSQLPKDRFSAERLKGVDSTLKIQPAKLEDSAVYLCASSLSDAFETQYFGPGTRLLVL.